The 8 T cell receptor beta chains below all came from one sample that was sequenced in a study of shared clonotypes between healthy human individuals. The method was immunoSEQ multiplex PCR; TCRdb's version includes in-frame clones alone and lacks a portion of them. The data contain approximately 2,000,000 clones, about nine tenths of them singletons. The material sequenced was naive CD4+ T cells from PBMCs. The subset is: CD45RA+ positively selected. Every receptor here comes from a young man in good health. Some clones in this sample may be carry-over from other donors' samples.

The chain is built from TRBV6-5 and TRBJ1-5, with D unclear. V lost 8 bases and J 0 bases, leaving 14 bases between the germline ends. Germline values: CDR1 MNHEY, CDR2 SVGAGI. The CDR3 is made up of 15 amino acids. This chain's CDR3 is CASRTTGYSNQPQHF. CDR3 DNA: TGTGCCAGCCGAACGACCGGATATAGCAATCAGCCCCAGCATTTT.

Concerning this clone itself: This CDR3 is also generated by other DNA sequences in the sample. The rearrangement uses TRBV28 and TRBJ2-1, with 10 bases that match TRBD2. With V trimmed by 5 bases and J by 4 bases, 5 bases remained unmatched. This CDR3 has 15 residues. Germline-derived CDR1 and CDR2 are MDHEN and SYDVKM. CDR3 sequence (DNA): TGTGCCAGCAGTAGAACTAGCGGGATTTACAATGAGCAGTTCTTC. As protein: CASSRTSGIYNEQFF.

The V and J genes are TRBV27 and TRBJ1-5, with TRBD1 matching 12 bases. The CDR3 sequence is 16 residues long. CDR1 and CDR2 (germline): MNHEY, SMNVEV (reference sequence). V lost 3 bases to trimming and J lost 6 bases; unmatched junction nucleotides: 6. The CDR3 is CASSLNRDRGPQPQHF. Here the CDR3 DNA reads TGTGCCAGCAGTTTGAACCGGGACAGGGGGCCTCAGCCCCAGCATTTT.

This chain joins TRBV27 and TRBJ2-3; D unclear. This CDR3 spans 15 amino acids. Trimming pared 5 bases from V and 1 base from J, leaving 13 bases between. Looked up from germline, CDR1 is MNHEY and CDR2 is SMNVEV (reference sequence). The CDR3 nucleotides are TGTGCCAGCAGTCTCCGCCCCCTGGGCACAGATACGCAGTATTTT. Encoded protein: CASSLRPLGTDTQYF.

The rearrangement joins TRBV18 to TRBJ2-5; D uncertain. The CDR3 totals 12 residues. Germline V lookup: CDR1 KGHSH, CDR2 LQKENI. V dropped 6 bases and J dropped 2 bases, with 7 bases sitting between them. CDR3 sequence: CASSQEQETQYF. In nucleotides, the CDR3 is TGTGCCAGCTCGCAAGAACAAGAGACCCAGTACTTC. Complete variable domain (other parts from reference TRBV18 and TRBJ2-5): NAGVMQNPRHLVRRRGQEARLRCSPMKGHSHVYWYRQLPEEGLKFMVYLQKENIIDESGMPKERFSAEFPKEGPSILRIQQVVRGDSAAYFCASSQEQETQYFGPGTRLLVL.

The chain carries TRBV7-2 and TRBJ1-3; 7 bases agree with TRBD1. Looked up from germline, CDR1 is SGHTA and CDR2 is FQGNSA. The V gene end was trimmed by 2 bases and the J gene end by 0 bases; junction bases not matched to a gene: 7. CDR3 length equals 17 residues. CDR3 coding DNA: TGTGCCAGCAGCTTATTTCCACAGGGGTCCTCTGGAAACACCATATATTTT. It codes for CASSLFPQGSSGNTIYF.

This sequence joins TRBV28 and TRBJ1-3; TRBD1 might be the D (5 bases). V was pared by 5 bases and J by 8 bases, with 16 bases between. This CDR3 contains 14 residues. Germline CDR1 reads MDHEN; CDR2 reads SYDVKM. The CDR3 sequence: CASSRPWGTDTIYF. CDR3 coding DNA: TGTGCCAGCAGTCGACCATGGGGGACGGACACCATATATTTT.

This chain links TRBV5-1 with TRBJ1-3; 8 bases are a match to TRBD1. Germline loops: CDR1 SGHRS, CDR2 YFSETQ. J was trimmed by 0 bases and V by 3 bases; bases with no gene match: 5. The CDR3 is 16 residues long. The CDR3 region has the DNA TGCGCCAGCAGCTGGACAGGGCCATACTCTGGAAACACCATATATTTT. This codes for CASSWTGPYSGNTIYF.